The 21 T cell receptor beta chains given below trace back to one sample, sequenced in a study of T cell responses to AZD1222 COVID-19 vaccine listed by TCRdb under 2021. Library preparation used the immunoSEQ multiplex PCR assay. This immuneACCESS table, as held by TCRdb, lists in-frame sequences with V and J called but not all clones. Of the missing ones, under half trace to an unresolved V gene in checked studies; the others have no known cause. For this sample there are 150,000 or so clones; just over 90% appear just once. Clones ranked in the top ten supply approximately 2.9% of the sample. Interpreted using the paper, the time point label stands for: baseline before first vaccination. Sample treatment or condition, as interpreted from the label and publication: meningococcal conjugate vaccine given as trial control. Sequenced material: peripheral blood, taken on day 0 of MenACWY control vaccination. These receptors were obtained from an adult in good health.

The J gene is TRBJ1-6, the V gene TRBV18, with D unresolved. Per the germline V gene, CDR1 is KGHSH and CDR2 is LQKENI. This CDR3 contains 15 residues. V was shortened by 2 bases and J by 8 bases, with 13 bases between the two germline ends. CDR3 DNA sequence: TGTGCCAGCTCACCAAGACCTGGGGTTGATTCACCCCTCCACTTT. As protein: CASSPRPGVDSPLHF.

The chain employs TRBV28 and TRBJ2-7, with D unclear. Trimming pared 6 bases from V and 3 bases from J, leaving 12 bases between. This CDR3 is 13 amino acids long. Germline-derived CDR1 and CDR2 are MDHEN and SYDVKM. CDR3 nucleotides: TGTGCCAGCAGCGTGTTCCTCGGCTACGAGCAGTACTTC. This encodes CASSVFLGYEQYF.

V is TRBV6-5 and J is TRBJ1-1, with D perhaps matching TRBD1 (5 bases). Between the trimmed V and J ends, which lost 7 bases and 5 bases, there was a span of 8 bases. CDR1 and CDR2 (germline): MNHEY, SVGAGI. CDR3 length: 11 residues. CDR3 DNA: TGTGCCAGCAAGCAGGGTACTGAAGCTTTCTTT. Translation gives CASKQGTEAFF.

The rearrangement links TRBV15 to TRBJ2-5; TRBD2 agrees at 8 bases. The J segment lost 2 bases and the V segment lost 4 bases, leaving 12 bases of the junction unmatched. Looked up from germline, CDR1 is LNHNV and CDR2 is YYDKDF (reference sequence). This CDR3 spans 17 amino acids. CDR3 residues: CATSNPRGGQLQETQYF. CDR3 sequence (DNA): TGTGCCACCAGCAATCCACGGGGGGGGCAACTTCAAGAGACCCAGTACTTC.

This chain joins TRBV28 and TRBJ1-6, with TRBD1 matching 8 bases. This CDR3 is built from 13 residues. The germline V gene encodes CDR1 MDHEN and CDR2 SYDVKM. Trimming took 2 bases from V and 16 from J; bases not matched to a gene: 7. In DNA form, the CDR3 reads TGTGCCAGCAGTTTAGTCATGGACAGGGAACTCCACTTT. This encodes CASSLVMDRELHF.

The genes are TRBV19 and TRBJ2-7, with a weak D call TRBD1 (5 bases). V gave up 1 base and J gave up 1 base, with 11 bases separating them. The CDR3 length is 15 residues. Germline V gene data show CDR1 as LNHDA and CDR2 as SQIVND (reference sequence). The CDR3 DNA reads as TGTGCCAGTAGTATAGCGACAGTCTCTTCCTACGAGCAGTACTTC. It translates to CASSIATVSSYEQYF.

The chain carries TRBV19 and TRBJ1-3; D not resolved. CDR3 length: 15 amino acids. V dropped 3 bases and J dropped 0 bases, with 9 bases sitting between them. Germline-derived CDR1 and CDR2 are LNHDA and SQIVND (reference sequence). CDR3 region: CASSISIGSGNTIYF. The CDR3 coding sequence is TGTGCCAGTAGTATCTCCATCGGCTCTGGAAACACCATATATTTT. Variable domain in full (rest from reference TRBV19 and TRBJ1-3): DGGITQSPKYLFRKEGQNVTLSCEQNLNHDAMYWYRQDPGQGLRLIYYSQIVNDFQKGDIAEGYSVSREKKESFPLTVTSAQKNPTAFYLCASSISIGSGNTIYFGEGSWLTVV.

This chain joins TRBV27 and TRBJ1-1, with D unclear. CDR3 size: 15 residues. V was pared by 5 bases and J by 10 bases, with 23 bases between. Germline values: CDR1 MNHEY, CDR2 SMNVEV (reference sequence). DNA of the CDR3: TGTGCCAGCAGTACCCAAGGCGTCTTAAATGGTGGAGCTTTCTTT. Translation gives CASSTQGVLNGGAFF.

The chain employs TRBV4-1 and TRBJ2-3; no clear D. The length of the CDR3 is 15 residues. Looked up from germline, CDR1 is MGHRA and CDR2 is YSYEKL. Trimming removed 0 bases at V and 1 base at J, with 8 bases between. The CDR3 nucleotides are TGCGCCAGCAGCCAAGATCTCGGCCGCACAGATACGCAGTATTTT. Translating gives CASSQDLGRTDTQYF.

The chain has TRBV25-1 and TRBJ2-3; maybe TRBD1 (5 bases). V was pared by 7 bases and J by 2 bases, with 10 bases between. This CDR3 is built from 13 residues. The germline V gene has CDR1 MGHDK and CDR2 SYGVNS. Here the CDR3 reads CASTNRNTDTQYF. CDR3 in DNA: TGTGCCAGCACGAACAGGAACACAGATACGCAGTATTTT.

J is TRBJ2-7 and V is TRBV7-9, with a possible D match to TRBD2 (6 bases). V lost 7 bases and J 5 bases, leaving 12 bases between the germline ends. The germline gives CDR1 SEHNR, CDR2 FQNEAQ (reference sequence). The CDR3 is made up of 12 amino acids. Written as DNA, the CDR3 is TGTGCCAGCACCACAGGAGGGGACGAGCAGTACTTC. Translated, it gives CASTTGGDEQYF.

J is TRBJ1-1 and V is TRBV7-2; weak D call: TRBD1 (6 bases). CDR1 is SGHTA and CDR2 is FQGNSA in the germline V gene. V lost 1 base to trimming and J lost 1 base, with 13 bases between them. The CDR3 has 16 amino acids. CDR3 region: CASSLVSGASNTEAFF. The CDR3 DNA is TGTGCCAGCAGCTTAGTTTCAGGGGCCTCGAACACTGAAGCTTTCTTT.

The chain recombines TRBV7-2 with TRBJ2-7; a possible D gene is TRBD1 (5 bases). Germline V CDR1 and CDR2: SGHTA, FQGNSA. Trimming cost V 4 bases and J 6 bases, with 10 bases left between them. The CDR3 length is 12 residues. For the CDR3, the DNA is TGTGCCAGCAGCTCAACAGGTCCCGAGCAGTACTTC. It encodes CASSSTGPEQYF.

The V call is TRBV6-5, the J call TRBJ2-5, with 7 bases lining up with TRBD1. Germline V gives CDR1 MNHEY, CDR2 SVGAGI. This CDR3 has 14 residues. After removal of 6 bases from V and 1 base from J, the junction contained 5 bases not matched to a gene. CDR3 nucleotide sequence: TGTGCCAGCAGGAGGGGGCATCTCCAAGAGACCCAGTACTTC. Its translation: CASRRGHLQETQYF.

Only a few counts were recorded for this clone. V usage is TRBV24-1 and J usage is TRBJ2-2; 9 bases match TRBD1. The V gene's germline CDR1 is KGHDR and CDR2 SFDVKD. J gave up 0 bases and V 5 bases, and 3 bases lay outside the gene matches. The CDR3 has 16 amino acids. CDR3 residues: CATSARQGANTGELFF. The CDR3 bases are TGTGCCACCAGTGCCCGACAGGGGGCGAACACCGGGGAGCTGTTTTTT.

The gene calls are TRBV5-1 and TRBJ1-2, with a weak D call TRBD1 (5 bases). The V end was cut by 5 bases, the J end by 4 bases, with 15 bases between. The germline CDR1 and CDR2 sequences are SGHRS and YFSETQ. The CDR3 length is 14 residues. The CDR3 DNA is TGCGCCAGCAGAAAGCCGGGGGACCTCTATGGCTACACCTTC. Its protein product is CASRKPGDLYGYTF.

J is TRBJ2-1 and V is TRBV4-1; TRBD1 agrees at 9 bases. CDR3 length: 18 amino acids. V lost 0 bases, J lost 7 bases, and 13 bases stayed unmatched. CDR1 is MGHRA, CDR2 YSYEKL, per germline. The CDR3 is CASSQDKGQGKYHNEQFF. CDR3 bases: TGCGCCAGCAGCCAAGATAAGGGACAGGGAAAATATCATAATGAGCAGTTCTTC.

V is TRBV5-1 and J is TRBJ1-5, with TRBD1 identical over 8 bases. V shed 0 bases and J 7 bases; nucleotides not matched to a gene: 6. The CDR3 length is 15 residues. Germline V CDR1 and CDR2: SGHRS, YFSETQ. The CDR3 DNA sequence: TGCGCCAGCAGCTTGGGAGGGACAGGATTACAGCCCCAGCATTTT. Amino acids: CASSLGGTGLQPQHF.

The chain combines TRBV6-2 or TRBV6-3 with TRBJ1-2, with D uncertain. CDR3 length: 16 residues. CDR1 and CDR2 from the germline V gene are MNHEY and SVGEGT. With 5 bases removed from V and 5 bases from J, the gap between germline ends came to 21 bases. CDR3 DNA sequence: TGTGCCAGCAGTAACATTGGCCCCACGGTGGGGTATGGCTACACCTTC. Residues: CASSNIGPTVGYGYTF.

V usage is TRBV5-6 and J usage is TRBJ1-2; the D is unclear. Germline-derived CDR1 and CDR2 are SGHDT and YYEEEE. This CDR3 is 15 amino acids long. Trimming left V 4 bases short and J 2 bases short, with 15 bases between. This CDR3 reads CASSPPHGLNYGYTF. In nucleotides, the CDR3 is TGTGCCAGCAGCCCCCCACACGGCCTGAACTATGGCTACACCTTC.

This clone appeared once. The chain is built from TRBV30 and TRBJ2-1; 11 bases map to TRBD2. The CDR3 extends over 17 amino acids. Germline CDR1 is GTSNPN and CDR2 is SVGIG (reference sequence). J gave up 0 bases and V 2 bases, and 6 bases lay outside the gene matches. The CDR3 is CAWSPPGLAVSYNEQFF. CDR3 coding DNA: TGTGCCTGGAGTCCCCCGGGACTAGCGGTCTCCTACAATGAGCAGTTCTTC.